This T cell receptor beta chain was observed in a study of T cell repertoires in cytomegalovirus infection. Study-wide points: Ex vivo responses were dominated by HLA-C-restricted CMV-specific TCR beta clonotypes.

V gave up 3 bases and J gave up 0 bases; unmatched junction bases: 4. The CDR3 is made up of 16 amino acids. Using its own MiXCR run on the reads, TCRdb lists one record per CDR3 protein. Among about 60,000 distinct CDR3 sequences listed, around 33% were seen once. This clonotype has more than one count but fewer than ten. The antigen is not known. V gene TRBV12-3 or TRBV12-4 combines with J gene TRBJ2-3; 9 bases align to TRBD2. Sequencing input: PBMCs, sequenced either directly or after in vitro stimulation (not recorded which). The clonotype originates from a human donor in good health (CMV status not recorded). Some clones in this sample may be carry-over from other donors' samples. CDR3 in amino acids: CASSFPSGASTDTQYF. CDR3 nucleotide sequence: TGTGCCAGCAGTTTTCCTAGCGGGGCTAGCACAGATACGCAGTATTTT.